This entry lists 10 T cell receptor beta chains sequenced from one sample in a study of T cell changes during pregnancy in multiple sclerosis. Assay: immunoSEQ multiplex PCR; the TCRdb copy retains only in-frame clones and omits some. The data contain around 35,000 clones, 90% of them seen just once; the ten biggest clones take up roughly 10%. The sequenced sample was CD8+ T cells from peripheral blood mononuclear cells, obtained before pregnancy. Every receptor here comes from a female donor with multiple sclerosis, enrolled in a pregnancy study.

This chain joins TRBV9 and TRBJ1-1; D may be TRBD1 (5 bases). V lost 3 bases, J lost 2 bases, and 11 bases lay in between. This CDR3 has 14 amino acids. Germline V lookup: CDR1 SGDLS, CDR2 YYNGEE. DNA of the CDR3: TGTGCCAGCAGCGCCCGGAGGGGCAACACTGAAGCTTTCTTT. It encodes CASSARRGNTEAFF.

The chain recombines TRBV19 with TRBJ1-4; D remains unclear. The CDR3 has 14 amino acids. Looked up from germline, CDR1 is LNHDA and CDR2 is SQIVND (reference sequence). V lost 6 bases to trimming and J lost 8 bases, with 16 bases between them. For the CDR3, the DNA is TGTGCCAGTAGGGGATCCGGGCCGGGAGAAAAACTGTTTTTT. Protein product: CASRGSGPGEKLFF. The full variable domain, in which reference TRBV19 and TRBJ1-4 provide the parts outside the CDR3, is DGGITQSPKYLFRKEGQNVTLSCEQNLNHDAMYWYRQDPGQGLRLIYYSQIVNDFQKGDIAEGYSVSREKKESFPLTVTSAQKNPTAFYLCASRGSGPGEKLFFGSGTQLSVL.

CDR3 coding DNA: TGCGCCAGCAGCGGGACAAACCAAGAGCAGTACTTC. Protein product: CASSGTNQEQYF. The rearrangement uses TRBV10-1 and TRBJ2-7; tentative D call: TRBD1 (6 bases). The CDR3 is made up of 12 amino acids. CDR1 is WNHNN, CDR2 SYGVQD, per germline (reference sequence). Trimming pared 6 bases from V and 7 bases from J, leaving 13 bases between.

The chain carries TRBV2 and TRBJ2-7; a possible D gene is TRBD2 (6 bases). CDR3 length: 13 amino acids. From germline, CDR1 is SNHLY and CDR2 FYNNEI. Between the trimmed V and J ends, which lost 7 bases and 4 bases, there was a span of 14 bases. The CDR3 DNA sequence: TGTGCCAGCACCTCCGGGACTGATTACGAGCAGTACTTC. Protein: CASTSGTDYEQYF.

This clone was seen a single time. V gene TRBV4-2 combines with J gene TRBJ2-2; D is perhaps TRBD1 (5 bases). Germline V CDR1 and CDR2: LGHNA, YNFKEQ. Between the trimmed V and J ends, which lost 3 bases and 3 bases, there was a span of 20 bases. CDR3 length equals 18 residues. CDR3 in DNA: TGTGCCAGCAGCCAGGACGCCAGGGCAGCCGAGGACACCGGGGAGCTGTTTTTT. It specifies CASSQDARAAEDTGELFF.

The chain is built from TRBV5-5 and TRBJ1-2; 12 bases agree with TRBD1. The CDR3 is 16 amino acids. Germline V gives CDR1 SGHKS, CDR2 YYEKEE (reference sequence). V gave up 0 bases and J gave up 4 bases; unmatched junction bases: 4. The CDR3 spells CASSLGGTGGAYGYTF. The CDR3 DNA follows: TGTGCCAGCAGCTTGGGGGGGACAGGGGGCGCCTATGGCTACACCTTC.

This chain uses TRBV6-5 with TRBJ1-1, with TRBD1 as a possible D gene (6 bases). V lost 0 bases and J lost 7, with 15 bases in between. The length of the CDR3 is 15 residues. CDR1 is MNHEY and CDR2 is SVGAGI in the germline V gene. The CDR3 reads CASSYSSWGQGEAFF. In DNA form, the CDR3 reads TGTGCCAGCAGTTACTCGAGTTGGGGGCAGGGTGAAGCTTTCTTT.

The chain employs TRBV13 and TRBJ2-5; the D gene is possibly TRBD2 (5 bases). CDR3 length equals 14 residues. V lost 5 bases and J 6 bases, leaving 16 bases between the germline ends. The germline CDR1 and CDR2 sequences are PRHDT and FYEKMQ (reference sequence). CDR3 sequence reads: CASSDRPRGKTQYF. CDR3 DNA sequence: TGTGCCAGCAGCGATCGGCCCCGGGGAAAGACCCAGTACTTC. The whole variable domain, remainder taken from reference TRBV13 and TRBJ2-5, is AAGVIQSPRHLIKEKRETATLKCYPIPRHDTVYWYQQGPGQDPQFLISFYEKMQSDKGSIPDRFSAQQFSDYHSELNMSSLELGDSALYFCASSDRPRGKTQYFGPGTRLLVL.

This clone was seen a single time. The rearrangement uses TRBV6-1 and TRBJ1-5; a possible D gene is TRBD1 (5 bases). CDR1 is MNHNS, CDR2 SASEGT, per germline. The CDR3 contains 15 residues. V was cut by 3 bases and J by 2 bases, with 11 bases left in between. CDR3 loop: CASSDGAGRNQPQHF. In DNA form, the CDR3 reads TGTGCCAGCAGTGACGGAGCAGGGCGCAATCAGCCCCAGCATTTT.

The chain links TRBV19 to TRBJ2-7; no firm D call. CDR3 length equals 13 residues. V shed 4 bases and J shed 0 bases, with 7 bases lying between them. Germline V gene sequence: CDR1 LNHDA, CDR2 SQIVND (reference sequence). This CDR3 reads CASSSGSSYEQYF. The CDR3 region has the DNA TGTGCCAGTAGTAGCGGCAGCTCCTACGAGCAGTACTTC.